This section outlines one TCR beta chain sequence together with its context. This record comes from a study of T cell changes during pregnancy in multiple sclerosis. The repertoire was sequenced with immunoSEQ multiplex PCR; TCRdb's copy has only in-frame clones and lacks some. The sample lists 75,000 to 95,000 clones; approximately 92% were seen once. This CDR3 has 11 residues. The J segment lost 11 bases and the V segment lost 4 bases, leaving 4 bases of the junction unmatched. Looked up from germline, CDR1 is MNHNS and CDR2 is SASEGT. The sample in question was peripheral blood, obtained after pregnancy. This receptor was obtained from a female donor with multiple sclerosis, enrolled in a pregnancy study. The V and J genes are TRBV6-1 and TRBJ1-2; 7 bases are a match to TRBD1. The CDR3 region is CASSVAGGYTF. The CDR3 region has the DNA TGTGCCAGCAGTGTTGCAGGGGGTTACACCTTC.